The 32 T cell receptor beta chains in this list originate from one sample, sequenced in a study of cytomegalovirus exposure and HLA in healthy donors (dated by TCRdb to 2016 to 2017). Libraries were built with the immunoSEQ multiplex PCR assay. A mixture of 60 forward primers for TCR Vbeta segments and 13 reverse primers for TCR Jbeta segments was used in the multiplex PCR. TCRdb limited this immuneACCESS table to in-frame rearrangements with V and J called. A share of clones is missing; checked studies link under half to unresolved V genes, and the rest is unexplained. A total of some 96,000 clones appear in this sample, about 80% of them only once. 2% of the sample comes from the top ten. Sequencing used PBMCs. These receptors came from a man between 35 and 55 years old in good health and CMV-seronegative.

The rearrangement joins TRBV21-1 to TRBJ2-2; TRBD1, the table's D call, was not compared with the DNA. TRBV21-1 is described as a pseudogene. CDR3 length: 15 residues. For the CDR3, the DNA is TGTGCCAGCACCAAGTTCAAGGGGGCCACCGGGGAGCTGTTTTTT. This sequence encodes CASTKFKGATGELFF.

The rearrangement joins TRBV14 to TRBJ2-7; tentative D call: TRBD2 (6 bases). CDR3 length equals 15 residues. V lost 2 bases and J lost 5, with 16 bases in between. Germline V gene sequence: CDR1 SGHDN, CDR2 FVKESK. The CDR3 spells CASSQPPREVNEQYF. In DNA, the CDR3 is TGTGCCAGCAGCCAACCGCCCAGGGAGGTCAACGAGCAGTACTTC.

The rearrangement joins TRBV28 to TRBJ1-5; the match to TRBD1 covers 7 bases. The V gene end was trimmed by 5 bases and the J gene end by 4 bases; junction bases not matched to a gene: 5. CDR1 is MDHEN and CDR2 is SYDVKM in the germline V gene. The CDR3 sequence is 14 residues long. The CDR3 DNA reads TGTGCCAGCAGTCAGATGACAGGGAATCAGCCCCAGCATTTT. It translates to CASSQMTGNQPQHF.

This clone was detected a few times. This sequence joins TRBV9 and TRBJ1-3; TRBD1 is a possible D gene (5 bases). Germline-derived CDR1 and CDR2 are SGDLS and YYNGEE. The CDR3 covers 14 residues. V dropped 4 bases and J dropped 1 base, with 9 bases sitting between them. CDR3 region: CASSFQGSGNTIYF. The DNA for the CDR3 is TGTGCCAGCAGCTTTCAGGGTTCTGGAAACACCATATATTTT.

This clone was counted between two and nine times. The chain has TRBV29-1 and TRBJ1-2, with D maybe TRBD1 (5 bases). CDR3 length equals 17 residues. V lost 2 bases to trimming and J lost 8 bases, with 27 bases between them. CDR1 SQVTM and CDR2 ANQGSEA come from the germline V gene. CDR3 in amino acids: CSVESLFPGWGKRGYTF. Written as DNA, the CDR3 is TGCAGCGTTGAATCCCTCTTCCCCGGGTGGGGCAAGAGGGGCTACACCTTC.

CDR3 sequence: CASSPGQATYEKLFF. The CDR3 DNA is TGTGCCAGCTCACCGGGACAGGCCACTTATGAAAAACTGTTTTTT. The gene calls are TRBV18 and TRBJ1-4, with 8 bases lining up with TRBD1. Germline-derived CDR1 and CDR2 are KGHSH and LQKENI. V trimming: 3 bases; J trimming: 6 bases; junction bases outside the gene matches: 6. This CDR3 has 15 residues.

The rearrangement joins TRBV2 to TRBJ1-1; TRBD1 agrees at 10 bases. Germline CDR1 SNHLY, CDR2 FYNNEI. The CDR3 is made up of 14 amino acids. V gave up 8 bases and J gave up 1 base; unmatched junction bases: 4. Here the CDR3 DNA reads TGTGCCAGCGGCCGACAGGGGGCGAACACTGAAGCTTTCTTT. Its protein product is CASGRQGANTEAFF.

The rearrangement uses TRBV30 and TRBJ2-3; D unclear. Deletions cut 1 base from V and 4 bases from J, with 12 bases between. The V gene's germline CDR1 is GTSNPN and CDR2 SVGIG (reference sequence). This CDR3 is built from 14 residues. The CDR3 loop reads CAWSGLIGADTQYF. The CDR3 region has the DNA TGTGCCTGGAGTGGGCTAATAGGAGCAGATACGCAGTATTTT.

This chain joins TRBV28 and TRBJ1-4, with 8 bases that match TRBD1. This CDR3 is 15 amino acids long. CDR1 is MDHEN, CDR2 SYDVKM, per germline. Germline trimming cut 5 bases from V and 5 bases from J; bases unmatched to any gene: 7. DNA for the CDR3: TGTGCCAGCAGTACCCAGGGGGCGCCGAATGAAAAACTGTTTTTT. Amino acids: CASSTQGAPNEKLFF.

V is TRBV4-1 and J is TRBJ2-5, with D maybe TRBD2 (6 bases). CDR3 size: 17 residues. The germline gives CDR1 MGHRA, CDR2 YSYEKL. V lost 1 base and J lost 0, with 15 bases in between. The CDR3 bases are TGCGCCAGCAGCCAAGTCTTGGGGCGGGACTACCAAGAGACCCAGTACTTC. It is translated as CASSQVLGRDYQETQYF.

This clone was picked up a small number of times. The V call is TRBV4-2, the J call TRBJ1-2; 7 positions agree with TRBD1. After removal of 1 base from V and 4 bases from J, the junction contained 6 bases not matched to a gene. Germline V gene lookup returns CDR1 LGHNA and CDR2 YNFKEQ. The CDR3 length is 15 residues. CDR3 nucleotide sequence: TGTGCCAGCAGCCAAGGTGGAGGGGGCGGCTATGGCTACACCTTC. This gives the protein CASSQGGGGGYGYTF.

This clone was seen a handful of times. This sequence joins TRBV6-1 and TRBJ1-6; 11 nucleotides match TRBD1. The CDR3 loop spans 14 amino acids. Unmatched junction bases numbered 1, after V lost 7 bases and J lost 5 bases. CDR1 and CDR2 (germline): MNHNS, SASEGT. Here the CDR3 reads CASKGQGDNSPLHF. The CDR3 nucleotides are TGTGCCAGCAAGGGACAGGGGGATAATTCACCCCTCCACTTT.

The CDR3 loop is CASGPAWGGNLHEQYF. CDR3 DNA sequence: TGTGCCAGCGGCCCCGCCTGGGGGGGGAACCTCCACGAGCAGTACTTC. V is TRBV7-2 and J is TRBJ2-7, with 7 bases lining up with TRBD2. V trimming: 8 bases; J trimming: 5 bases; junction bases outside the gene matches: 18. The CDR3 sequence is 16 residues long. The germline V gene encodes CDR1 SGHTA and CDR2 FQGNSA.

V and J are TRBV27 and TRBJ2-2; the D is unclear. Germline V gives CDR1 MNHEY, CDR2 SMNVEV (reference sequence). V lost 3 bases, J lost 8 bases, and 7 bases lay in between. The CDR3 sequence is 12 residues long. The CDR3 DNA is TGTGCCAGCAGTTTCGGAGCTGGGGAGCTGTTTTTT. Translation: CASSFGAGELFF.

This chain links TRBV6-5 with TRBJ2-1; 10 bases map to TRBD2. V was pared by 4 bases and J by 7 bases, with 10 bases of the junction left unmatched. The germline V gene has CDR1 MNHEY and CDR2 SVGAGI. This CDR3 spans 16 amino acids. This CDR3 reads CASSSDSGGPYNEQFF. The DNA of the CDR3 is TGTGCCAGCAGTTCGGATAGCGGGGGGCCTTATAATGAGCAGTTCTTC.

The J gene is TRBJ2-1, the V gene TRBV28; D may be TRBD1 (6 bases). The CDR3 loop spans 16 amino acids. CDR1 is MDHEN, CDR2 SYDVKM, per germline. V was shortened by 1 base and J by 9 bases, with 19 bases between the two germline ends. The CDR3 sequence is CASSLYFASQGSEQFF. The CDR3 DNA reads TGTGCCAGCAGTTTATACTTCGCATCACAGGGCAGTGAGCAGTTCTTC.

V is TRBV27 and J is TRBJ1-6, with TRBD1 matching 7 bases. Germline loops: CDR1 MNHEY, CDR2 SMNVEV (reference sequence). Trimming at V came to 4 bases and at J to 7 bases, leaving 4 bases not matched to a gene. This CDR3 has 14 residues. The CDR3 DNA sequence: TGTGCCAGCAGTTGGAGACAGGGAAATTCACCCCTCCACTTT. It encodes CASSWRQGNSPLHF.

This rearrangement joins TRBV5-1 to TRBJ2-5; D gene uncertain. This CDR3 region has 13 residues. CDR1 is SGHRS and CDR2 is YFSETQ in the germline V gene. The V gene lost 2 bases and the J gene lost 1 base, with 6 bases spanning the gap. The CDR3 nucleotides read TGCGCCAGCAGCTTACTACCCCAAGAGACCCAGTACTTC. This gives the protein CASSLLPQETQYF. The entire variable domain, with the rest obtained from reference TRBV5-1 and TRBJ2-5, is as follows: KAGVTQTPRYLIKTRGQQVTLSCSPISGHRSVSWYQQTPGQGLQFLFEYFSETQRNKGNFPGRFSGRQFSNSRSEMNVSTLELGDSALYLCASSLLPQETQYFGPGTRLLVL.

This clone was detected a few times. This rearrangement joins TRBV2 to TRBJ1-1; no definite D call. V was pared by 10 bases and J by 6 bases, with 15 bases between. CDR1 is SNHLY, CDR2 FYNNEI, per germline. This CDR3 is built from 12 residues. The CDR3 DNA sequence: TGTGCCACCAGGCTAGAGTTACCTGAAGCTTTCTTT. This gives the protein CATRLELPEAFF.

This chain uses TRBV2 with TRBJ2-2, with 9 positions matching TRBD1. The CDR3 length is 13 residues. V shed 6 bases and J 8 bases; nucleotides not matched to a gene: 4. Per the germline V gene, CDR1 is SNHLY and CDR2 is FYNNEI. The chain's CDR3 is CASRRDRAGELFF. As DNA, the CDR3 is TGTGCCAGCAGGAGGGACAGGGCGGGGGAGCTGTTTTTT.

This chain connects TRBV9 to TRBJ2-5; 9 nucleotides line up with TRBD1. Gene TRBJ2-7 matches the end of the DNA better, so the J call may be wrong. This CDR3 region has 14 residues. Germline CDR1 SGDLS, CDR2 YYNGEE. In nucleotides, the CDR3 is TGTGCCAGCAGCGAACGGACAGGGGCATACGAGCAGTACTTC. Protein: CASSERTGAYEQYF.

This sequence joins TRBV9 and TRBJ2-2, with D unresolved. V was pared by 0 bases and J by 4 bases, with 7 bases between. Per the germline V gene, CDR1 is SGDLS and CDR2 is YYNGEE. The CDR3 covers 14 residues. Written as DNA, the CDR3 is TGTGCCAGCAGCGTAGAATCAGGCACCGGGGAGCTGTTTTTT. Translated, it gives CASSVESGTGELFF.

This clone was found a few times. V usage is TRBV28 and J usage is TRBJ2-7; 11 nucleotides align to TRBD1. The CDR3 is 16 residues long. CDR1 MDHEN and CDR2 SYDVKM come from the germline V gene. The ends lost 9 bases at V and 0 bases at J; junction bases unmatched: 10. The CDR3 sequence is CARGQGALPSSYEQYF. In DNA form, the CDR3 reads TGTGCCAGAGGACAGGGGGCTCTTCCAAGCTCCTACGAGCAGTACTTC. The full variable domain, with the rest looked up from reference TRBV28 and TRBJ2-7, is DVKVTQSSRYLVKRTGEKVFLECVQDMDHENMFWYRQDPGLGLRLIYFSYDVKMKEKGDIPEGYSVSREKKERFSLILESASTNQTSMYLCARGQGALPSSYEQYFGPGTRLTVT.

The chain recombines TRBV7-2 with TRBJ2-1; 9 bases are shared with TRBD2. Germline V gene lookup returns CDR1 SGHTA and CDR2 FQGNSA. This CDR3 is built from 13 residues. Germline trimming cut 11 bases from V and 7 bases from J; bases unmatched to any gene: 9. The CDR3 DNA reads TGTGCCGGCCGACTAGCGGAAGGGAATGAGCAGTTCTTC. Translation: CAGRLAEGNEQFF.

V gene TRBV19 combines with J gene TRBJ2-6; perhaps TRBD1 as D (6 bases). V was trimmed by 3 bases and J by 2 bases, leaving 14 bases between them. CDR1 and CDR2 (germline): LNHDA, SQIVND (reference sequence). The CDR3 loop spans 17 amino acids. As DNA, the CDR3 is TGTGCCAGTAGTATTGTGGTCCGGACAGCTGGGGCCAACGTCCTGACTTTC. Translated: CASSIVVRTAGANVLTF.

DNA for the CDR3: TGTGCCAGCAGCTCCAACGGACACCCGAATACTGAAGCTTTCTTT. Its protein product is CASSSNGHPNTEAFF. V usage is TRBV11-3 and J usage is TRBJ1-1; TRBD1 might be the D (5 bases). The CDR3 spans 15 residues. Germline V gives CDR1 SGHNT, CDR2 YENEEA. V was clipped by 4 bases and J by 5 bases, with 17 bases between them.

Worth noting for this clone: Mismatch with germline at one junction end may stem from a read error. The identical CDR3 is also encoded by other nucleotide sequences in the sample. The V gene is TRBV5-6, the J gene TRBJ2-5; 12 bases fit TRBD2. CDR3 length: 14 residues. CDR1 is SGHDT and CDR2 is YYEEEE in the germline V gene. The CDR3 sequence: CASSLLAGGETQYF. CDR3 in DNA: TGCGCCAGCAGCTTACTAGCGGGAGGAGAGACCCAGTACTTC.

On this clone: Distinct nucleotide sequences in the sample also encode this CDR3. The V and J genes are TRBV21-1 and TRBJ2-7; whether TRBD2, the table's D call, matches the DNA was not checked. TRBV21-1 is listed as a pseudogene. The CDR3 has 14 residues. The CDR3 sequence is CASSKAGHPGEQYF. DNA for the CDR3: TGTGCCAGCAGCAAGGCGGGGCACCCGGGGGAGCAGTACTTC.

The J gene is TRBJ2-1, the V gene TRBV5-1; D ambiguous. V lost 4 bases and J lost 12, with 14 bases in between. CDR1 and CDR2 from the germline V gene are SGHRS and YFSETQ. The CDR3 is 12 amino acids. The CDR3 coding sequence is TGCGCCAGCAGCCTGAGTGGGCTGGGGCAGTTCTTC. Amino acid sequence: CASSLSGLGQFF.

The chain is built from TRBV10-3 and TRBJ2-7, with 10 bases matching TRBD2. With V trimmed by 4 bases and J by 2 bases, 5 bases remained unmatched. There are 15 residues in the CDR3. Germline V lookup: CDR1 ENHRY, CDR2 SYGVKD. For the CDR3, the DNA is TGTGCCATCAGTGGAGGGACTAGCGAGCCCTACGAGCAGTACTTC. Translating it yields CAISGGTSEPYEQYF.

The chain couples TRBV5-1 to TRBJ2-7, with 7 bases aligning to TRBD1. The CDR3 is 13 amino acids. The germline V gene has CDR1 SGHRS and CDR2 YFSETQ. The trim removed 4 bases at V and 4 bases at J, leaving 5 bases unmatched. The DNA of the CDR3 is TGCGCCAGCAGCCACAGGGGTGATTACGAGCAGTACTTC. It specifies CASSHRGDYEQYF.

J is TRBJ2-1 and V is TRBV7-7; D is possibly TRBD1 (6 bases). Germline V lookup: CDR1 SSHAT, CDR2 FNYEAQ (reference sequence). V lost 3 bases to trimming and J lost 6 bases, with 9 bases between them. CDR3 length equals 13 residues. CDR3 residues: CASSLGAANEQFF. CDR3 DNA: TGTGCCAGCAGCTTGGGGGCGGCCAATGAGCAGTTCTTC.